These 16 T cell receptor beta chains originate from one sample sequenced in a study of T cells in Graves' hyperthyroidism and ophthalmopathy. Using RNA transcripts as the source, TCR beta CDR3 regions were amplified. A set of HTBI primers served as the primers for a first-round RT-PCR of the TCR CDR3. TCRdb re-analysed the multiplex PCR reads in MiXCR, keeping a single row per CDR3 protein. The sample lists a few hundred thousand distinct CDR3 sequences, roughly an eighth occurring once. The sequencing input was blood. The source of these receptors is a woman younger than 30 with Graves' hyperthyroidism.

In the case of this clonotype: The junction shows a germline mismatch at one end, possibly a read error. The CDR3 here is CASSGGSNTGELLF. CDR3 nucleotides: TGTGCCAGCAGTGGGGGGTCGAACACCGGGGAGCTGCTTTTT. The chain joins TRBV28 to TRBJ2-2, with D perhaps matching TRBD2 (6 bases). Germline loops: CDR1 MDHEN, CDR2 SYDVKM. This CDR3 has 14 amino acids. The variable domain in full, with the rest retrieved from reference TRBV28 and TRBJ2-2, is DVKVTQSSRYLVKRTGEKVFLECVQDMDHENMFWYRQDPGLGLRLIYFSYDVKMKEKGDIPEGYSVSREKKERFSLILESASTNQTSMYLCASSGGSNTGELLFGEGSRLTVL.

The DNA for the CDR3 is TGCAGTGCCAATTGGGCAGGAGAGACCCAGTACTTC. Translated: CSANWAGETQYF. The chain couples TRBV20-1 to TRBJ2-5; no clear D. This CDR3 has 12 amino acids. Germline-derived CDR1 and CDR2 are DFQATT and SNEGSKA (reference sequence). Trimming removed 6 bases at V and 4 bases at J, with 12 bases between.

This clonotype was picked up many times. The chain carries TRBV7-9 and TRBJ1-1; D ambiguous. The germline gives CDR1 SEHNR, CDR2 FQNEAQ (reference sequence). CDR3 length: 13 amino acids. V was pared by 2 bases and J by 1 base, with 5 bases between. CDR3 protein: CASSLPPNTEAFF. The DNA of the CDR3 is TGTGCCAGCAGCTTACCCCCGAACACTGAAGCTTTCTTT.

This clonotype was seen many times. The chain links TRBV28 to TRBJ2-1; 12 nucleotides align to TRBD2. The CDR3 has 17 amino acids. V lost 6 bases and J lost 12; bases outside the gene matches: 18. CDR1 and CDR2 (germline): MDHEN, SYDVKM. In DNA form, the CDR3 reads TGTGCCAGCAGATCGTCGTTCCTAGCGGGAGGGGTGATGATGCAGTTCTTC. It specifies CASRSSFLAGGVMMQFF.

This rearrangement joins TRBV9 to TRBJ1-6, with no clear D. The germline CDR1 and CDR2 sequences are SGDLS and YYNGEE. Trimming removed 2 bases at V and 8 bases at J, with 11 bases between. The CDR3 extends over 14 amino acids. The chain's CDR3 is CASSVDGSYSPLHF. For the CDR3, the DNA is TGTGCCAGCAGCGTGGACGGATCGTATTCACCCCTCCACTTT.

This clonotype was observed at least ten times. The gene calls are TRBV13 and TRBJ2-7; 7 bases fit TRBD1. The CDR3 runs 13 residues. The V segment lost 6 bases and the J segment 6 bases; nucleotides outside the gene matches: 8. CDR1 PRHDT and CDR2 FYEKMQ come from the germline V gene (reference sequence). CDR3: CASSYDREVEQYF. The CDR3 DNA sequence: TGTGCCAGCAGTTATGACAGGGAAGTCGAGCAGTACTTC.

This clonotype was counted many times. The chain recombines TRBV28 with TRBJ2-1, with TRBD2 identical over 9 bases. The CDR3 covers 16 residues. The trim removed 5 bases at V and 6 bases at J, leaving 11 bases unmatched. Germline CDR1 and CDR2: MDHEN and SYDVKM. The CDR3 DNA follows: TGTGCCAGCAGTCCATATTTAGCGGGAGTCGGCAATGAGCAGTTCTTC. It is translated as CASSPYLAGVGNEQFF.

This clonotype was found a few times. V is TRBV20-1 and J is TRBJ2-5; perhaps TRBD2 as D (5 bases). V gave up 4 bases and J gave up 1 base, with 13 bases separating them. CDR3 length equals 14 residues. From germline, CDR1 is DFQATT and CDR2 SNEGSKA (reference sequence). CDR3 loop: CSANEGRTQETQYF. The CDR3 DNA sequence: TGCAGTGCTAACGAGGGTAGGACCCAAGAGACCCAGTACTTC.

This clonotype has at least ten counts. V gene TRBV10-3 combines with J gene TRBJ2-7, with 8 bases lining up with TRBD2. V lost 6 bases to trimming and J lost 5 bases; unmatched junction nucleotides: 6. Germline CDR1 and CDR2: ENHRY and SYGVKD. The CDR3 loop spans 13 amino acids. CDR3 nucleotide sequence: TGTGCCATCAGCGGCGGGAGGCGGGACGAGCAGTACTTC. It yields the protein CAISGGRRDEQYF.

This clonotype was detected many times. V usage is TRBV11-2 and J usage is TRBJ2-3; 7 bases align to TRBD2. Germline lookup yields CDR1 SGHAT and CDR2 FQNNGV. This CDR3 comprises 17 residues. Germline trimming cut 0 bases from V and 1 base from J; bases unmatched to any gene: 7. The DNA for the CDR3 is TGTGCCAGCAGCTTAGATTCGGCTAGCGGCCGCACAGATACGCAGTATTTT. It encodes CASSLDSASGRTDTQYF. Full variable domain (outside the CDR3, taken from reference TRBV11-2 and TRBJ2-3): EAGVAQSPRYKIIEKRQSVAFWCNPISGHATLYWYQQILGQGPKLLIQFQNNGVVDDSQLPKDRFSAERLKGVDSTLKIQPAKLEDSAVYLCASSLDSASGRTDTQYFGPGTRLTVL.

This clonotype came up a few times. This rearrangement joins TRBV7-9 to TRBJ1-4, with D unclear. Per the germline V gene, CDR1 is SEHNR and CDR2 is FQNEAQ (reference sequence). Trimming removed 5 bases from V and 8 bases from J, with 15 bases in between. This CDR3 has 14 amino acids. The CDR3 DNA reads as TGTGCCAGCAGCCGGGCACTGGGGAGCGAAAAACTGTTTTTT. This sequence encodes CASSRALGSEKLFF.

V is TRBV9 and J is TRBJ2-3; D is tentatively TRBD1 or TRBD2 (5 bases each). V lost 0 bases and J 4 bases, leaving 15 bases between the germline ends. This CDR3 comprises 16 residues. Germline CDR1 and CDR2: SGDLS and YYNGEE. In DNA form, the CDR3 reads TGTGCCAGCAGCGTAGTTGTGGGGCACGGGGCAGATACGCAGTATTTT. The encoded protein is CASSVVVGHGADTQYF.

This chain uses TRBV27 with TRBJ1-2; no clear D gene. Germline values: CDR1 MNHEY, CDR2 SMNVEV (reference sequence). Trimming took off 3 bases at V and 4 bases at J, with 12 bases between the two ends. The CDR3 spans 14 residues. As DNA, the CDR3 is TGTGCCAGCAGTTTGAAGGGTCAGGCCTATGGCTACACCTTC. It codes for CASSLKGQAYGYTF.

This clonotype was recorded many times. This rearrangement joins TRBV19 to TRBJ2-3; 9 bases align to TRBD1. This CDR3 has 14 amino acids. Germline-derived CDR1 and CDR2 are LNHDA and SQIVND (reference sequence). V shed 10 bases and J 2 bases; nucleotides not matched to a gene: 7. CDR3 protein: CATSWTGVTDTQYF. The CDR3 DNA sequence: TGTGCCACTTCCTGGACAGGGGTCACAGATACGCAGTATTTT.

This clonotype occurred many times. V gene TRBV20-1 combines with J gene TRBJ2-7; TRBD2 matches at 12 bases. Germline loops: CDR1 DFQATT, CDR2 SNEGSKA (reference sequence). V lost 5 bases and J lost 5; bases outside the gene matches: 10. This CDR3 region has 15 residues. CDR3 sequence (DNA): TGCAGTGCTTTTGGCATGACTAGCGGGAGCCACGAGCAGTACTTC. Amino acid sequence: CSAFGMTSGSHEQYF.

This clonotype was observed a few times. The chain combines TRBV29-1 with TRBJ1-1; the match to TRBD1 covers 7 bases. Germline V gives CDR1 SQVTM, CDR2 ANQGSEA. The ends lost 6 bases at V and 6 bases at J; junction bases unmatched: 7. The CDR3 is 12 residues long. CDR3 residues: CSVRTGAAEAFF. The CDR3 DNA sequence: TGCAGCGTCCGAACAGGGGCCGCTGAAGCTTTCTTT.